Listed below are T cell receptor beta chains from one sample, sequenced in a study of blood T cell repertoires in COVID-19. TCRdb keeps only in-frame clones here, not all; method: immunoSEQ multiplex PCR. The sample carries approximately 170,000 clones, roughly 84% recorded once. Input material: peripheral blood. The receptors originated from a woman at least 80 years old with active or convalescent COVID-19. Both conserved end residues are part of each CDR3. The order of the fields is CDR3 length, D gene, J gene, V gene, clone size, CDR3 protein, CDR3 DNA. The D gene is left open where the match is weak. The size of a clone is reported for some rows only, either as once, few or many, or as a class for expanded clones.

16 | TRBD2 | TRBJ2-5 | TRBV5-4 | NA | CASSTYSGTRGETQYF | TGTGCCAGCAGCACCTACAGTGGGACTAGAGGCGAGACCCAGTACTTC
14 | NA | TRBJ1-4 | TRBV28 | NA | CASSLDGANEKLFF | TGTGCCAGCAGTCTGGACGGGGCTAATGAAAAACTGTTTTTT
11 | NA | TRBJ2-1 | TRBV20-1 | few | CSATRGWEQFF | TGCAGTGCTACGAGGGGGTGGGAGCAGTTCTTC
14 | NA | TRBJ1-2 | TRBV6-1 | NA | CASSDPGLPYGYTF | TGTGCCAGCAGTGACCCGGGACTCCCCTATGGCTACACCTTC
18 | TRBD2 | TRBJ2-1 | TRBV7-9 | once | CASSPSPLAGERRNEQFF | TGTGCCAGCAGCCCATCGCCACTAGCGGGAGAAAGACGCAATGAGCAGTTCTTC
16 | NA | TRBJ1-2 | TRBV6-5 | once | CASSYSTVGLNYGYTF | TGTGCCAGCAGTTACTCGACTGTTGGCCTTAACTATGGCTACACCTTC
15 | TRBD2 | TRBJ2-3 | TRBV5-1 | NA | CASSLEGLEMDTQYF | TGCGCCAGCAGCTTGGAGGGACTAGAAATGGATACGCAGTATTTT
16 | TRBD1 | TRBJ2-7 | TRBV14 | NA | CASSQDGKDRANEQYF | TGTGCCAGCAGCCAAGATGGCAAGGACAGGGCCAACGAGCAGTACTTC
17 | TRBD2 | TRBJ2-3 | TRBV28 | NA | CASRKLAGGPGTDTQYF | TGTGCCAGCAGAAAACTAGCGGGAGGGCCGGGCACAGATACGCAGTATTTT
13 | TRBD1 | TRBJ1-1 | TRBV19 | NA | CASTGQGPDEAFF | TGTGCCAGTACCGGACAGGGGCCGGATGAAGCTTTCTTT
15 | TRBD2 | TRBJ2-3 | TRBV5-4 | NA | CASSAGTRSTDTQYF | TGTGCCAGCAGCGCTGGGACTAGAAGCACAGATACGCAGTATTTT
15 | NA | TRBJ1-1 | TRBV9 | once | CASSVNADLNTEAFF | TGTGCCAGCAGCGTAAATGCGGACTTGAACACTGAAGCTTTCTTT
13 | TRBD2 | TRBJ2-7 | TRBV4-1 | NA | CASRLAGGYEQYF | TGCGCCAGCAGGCTAGCGGGAGGCTACGAGCAGTACTTC